This TCR beta chain was retrieved from a study of shared clonotypes between healthy human individuals (TCRdb year 2020). With regard to the full study: The cohort included three men and a couple of women between 18 and 49 years of age. For each donor, three plates each were used for CD4 naive and CD4 memory, two plates were used for CD8 naive, and one plate was used for CD8 memory. Blood TCR repertoires of five healthy adults were deeply sequenced to estimate repertoire size and the extent of clonotype sharing between individuals. Libraries were prepared and TCR repertoires were sequenced by different laboratories using diverse techniques, in order to increase sequencing depth and limit assay-specific biases. Between about 0.9 and 9 billion PBMCs per donor were obtained by leukapheresis. General findings and caveats noted by the study authors: Across four donors, approximately 5% of naive CD4, approximately 3.6% of naive CD8, 2% to 2.5% of memory CD4, and 0.4% of memory CD8 clonotypes were shared. Higher generation probabilities were observed for clonotypes shared by all four sorted-subset donors than for non-shared clonotypes. Sampling was limited to blood, and TCR repertoires in tissue likely differ from TCR repertoires in blood. Naive subsets generally had larger estimated clonotype richness than memory subsets. Even with the large sequencing depth, rarefaction of the sorted-subset datasets indicated that sequencing was incomplete. Pairwise subsampling indicated that sequencing depth was expected to affect the degree of clonotype sharing among donors. The small number of donors limited the genetic and exposure-history diversity represented.

The donors were healthy, HIV-negative adults who had no recently reported acute infections or vaccinations. All donors were Caucasian adults living in Nashville, Tennessee, USA. CD4+ T cells were enriched by magnetic negative selection, after which naive cells were positively selected on CD45RA and the negative fraction was taken as the memory subset. Blood was collected by leukapheresis, and PBMCs were isolated by Ficoll-Histopaque density gradient centrifugation and then cryopreserved in liquid nitrogen vapor phase. Purity and quantity of every magnetically sorted T cell population were checked by analytical flow cytometry. Genomic DNA was isolated from each sorted fraction and quantified by UV absorbance on a Nanodrop 2000c. Using the deep immunoSEQ assay, TCR CDR3 regions were amplified from genomic DNA by multiplex PCR. Extracted genomic DNA from each cell subset was distributed evenly across all wells of several immunoSEQ 96-well plates, and each plate was treated as a replicate. For sorted subsets, roughly 200 ng genomic DNA, equal to approximately 30,000 T cell genomes, was loaded into each replicate PCR. Purified libraries were quantified with a Qubit 3.0 fluorometer, sized on a Bioanalyzer 2100, and re-quantified with the KAPA Library Quantification kit. Every immunoSEQ 96-well plate was sequenced on a dedicated single-read 150-cycle Illumina NextSeq 550 flow cell. The study's own analysis went as follows. Because the immunoSEQ output held only junctional sequences and lacked quality scores, the filtering could not match the filtering applied to full-length reads. Sequences were annotated with PyIR, a Python wrapper for IgBLAST v1.9, and V/J genes and CDR3 were assigned using IMGT germline references. Reads were filtered out if the reads had weak V/J assignments (E-value above 1e-6), no CDR3, stop codons, out-of-frame junctions, or ambiguous translated residues. V3J clonotypes were defined as sequences sharing the same inferred V gene, J gene, and CDR3 amino acid sequence. The percentage overlap between two repertoires was calculated by dividing the number of shared unique clonotypes by the size of the smaller repertoire. Three approaches were used to assess repertoire richness: RTK rarefaction, the Chao1 estimator, and Recon v2.1 estimates of unobserved clonotypes. Generation probabilities were computed with OLGA for all TCRbeta clonotypes obtained by the gDNA method from several donors. The table was pulled from immuneACCESS by TCRdb, which kept in-frame rearrangements only. Such tables lose some clones; where checked, under half of the loss comes from unresolved V genes, and the rest has no known cause. V and J calls and clone size follow that table, whereas D and trimming were derived from the DNA. In all, the sample holds about 1.1 million clones, and around three quarters of those were seen once. In total, the top ten clones hold under 0.6% of the sample.

The CDR3 covers 16 residues, taking in both the cysteine and the phenylalanine. The read is trimmed to its CDR3 DNA, 48 bases read in frame from base 1. The germline V gene provides CDR1 SGHRS and CDR2 YFSETQ. The junction shows trimming of 5 bases on V and 5 bases on J, plus 22 bases between the germline ends. This clone has a count of ten or more. This clone's antigen is unknown. It has no much larger one-base neighbor in the sample; base qualities were not kept. The TCR comes from a young man in good health. Some clones in this sample may be carry-over from other donors' samples. Recombination linked TRBV5-1 to TRBJ1-1, and TRBD1 may be the D gene, going by 6 matching bases. Source material: memory CD4+ T cells from PBMCs. Per the publication, the cell subset or site label means: CD45RA-negative fraction. For the CDR3, the sequence is CASRFGSPGAGTEAFF. In nucleotides, the sequence is TGCGCCAGCAGGTTTGGCTCCCCGGGGGCAGGGACTGAAGCTTTCTTT.